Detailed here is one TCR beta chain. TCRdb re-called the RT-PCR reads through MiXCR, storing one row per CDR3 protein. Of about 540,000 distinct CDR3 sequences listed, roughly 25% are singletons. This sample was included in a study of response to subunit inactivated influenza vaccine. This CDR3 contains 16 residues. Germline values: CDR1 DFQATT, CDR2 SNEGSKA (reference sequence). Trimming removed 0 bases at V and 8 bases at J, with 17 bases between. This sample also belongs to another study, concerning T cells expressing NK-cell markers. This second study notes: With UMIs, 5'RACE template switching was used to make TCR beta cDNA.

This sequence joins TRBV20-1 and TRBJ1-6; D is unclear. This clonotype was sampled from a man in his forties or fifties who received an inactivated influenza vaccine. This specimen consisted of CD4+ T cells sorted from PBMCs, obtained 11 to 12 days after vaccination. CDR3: CSARDSLRSADSPLHF. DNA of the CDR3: TGCAGTGCTAGAGATTCCCTGCGATCCGCGGATTCACCCCTCCACTTT.